The clone carrying this TCR beta chain has just a few counts. This record belongs to a study of T cells in Graves' hyperthyroidism and ophthalmopathy. Amplification yielded TCR beta CDR3 regions, with RNA transcripts as the source. An initial round of RT-PCR targeting the TCR CDR3 relied on the HTBI primer set. TCRdb re-derived calls from the multiplex PCR reads in MiXCR, one entry per CDR3 protein. Counted here are 300,000 to 450,000 distinct CDR3 sequences, around 25% occurring once; the ten biggest clones make up 73%. CDR1 and CDR2 (germline): SGHAT, FQNNGV. Trimming pared 5 bases from V and 3 bases from J, leaving 10 bases between. This CDR3 comprises 13 residues.

The sequencing input was blood. The sequence was collected from a man between 45 and 60 years old with Graves' hyperthyroidism. This chain links TRBV11-2 with TRBJ1-1, with no clear D. CDR3 bases: TGTGCCAGCAGCCCGACGGGCTACACTGAAGCTTTCTTT. It yields the protein CASSPTGYTEAFF.